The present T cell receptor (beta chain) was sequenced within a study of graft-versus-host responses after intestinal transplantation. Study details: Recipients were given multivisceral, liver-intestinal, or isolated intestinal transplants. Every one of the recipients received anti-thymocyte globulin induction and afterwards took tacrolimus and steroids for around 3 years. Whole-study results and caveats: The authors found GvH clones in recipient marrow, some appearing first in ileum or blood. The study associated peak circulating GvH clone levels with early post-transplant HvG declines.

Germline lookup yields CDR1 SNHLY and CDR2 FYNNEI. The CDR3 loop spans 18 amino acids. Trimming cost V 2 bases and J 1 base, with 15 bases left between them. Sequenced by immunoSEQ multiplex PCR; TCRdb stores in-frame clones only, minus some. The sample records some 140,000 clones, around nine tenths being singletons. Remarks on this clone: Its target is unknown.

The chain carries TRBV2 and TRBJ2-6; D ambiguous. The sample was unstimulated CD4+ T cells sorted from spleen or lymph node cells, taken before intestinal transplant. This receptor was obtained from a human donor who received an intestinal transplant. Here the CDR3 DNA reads TGTGCCAGCAGTGAAAGACACCCCGTGGGGTCTGGGGCCAACGTCCTGACTTTC. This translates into CASSERHPVGSGANVLTF. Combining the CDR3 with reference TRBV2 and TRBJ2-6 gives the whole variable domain EPEVTQTPSHQVTQMGQEVILRCVPISNHLYFYWYRQILGQKVEFLVSFYNNEISEKSEIFDDQFSVERPDGSNFTLKIRSTKLEDSAMYFCASSERHPVGSGANVLTFGAGSRLTVL.